This TCR beta chain was sequenced in a study of cytomegalovirus exposure and HLA in healthy donors. Study-wide points: The authors confirmed in vitro that a few CMV-associated chains were specific for CMV antigens. The investigators catalogued some 160 TCR beta chains as cytomegalovirus-associated.

In the case of this clone: No antigen is known for it.

The assay was immunoSEQ multiplex PCR, and TCRdb's table has in-frame clones only and misses some. The table shows 90,000 to 130,000 clones, with 88% occurring only once. V dropped 3 bases and J dropped 7; count of bases not matched to a gene: 10. This CDR3 comprises 15 residues. Germline CDR1 is SEHNR and CDR2 is FQNEAQ (reference sequence). This TCR derives from a woman aged 30 to 39 in good health and CMV-seropositive. Sequenced: PBMCs. The V call is TRBV7-9, the J call TRBJ1-2; 8 bases line up with TRBD1. In DNA form, the CDR3 reads TGTGCCAGCAGCTTCATTAGGACAGGGATGAGTGGCTACACCTTC. This gives the protein CASSFIRTGMSGYTF.